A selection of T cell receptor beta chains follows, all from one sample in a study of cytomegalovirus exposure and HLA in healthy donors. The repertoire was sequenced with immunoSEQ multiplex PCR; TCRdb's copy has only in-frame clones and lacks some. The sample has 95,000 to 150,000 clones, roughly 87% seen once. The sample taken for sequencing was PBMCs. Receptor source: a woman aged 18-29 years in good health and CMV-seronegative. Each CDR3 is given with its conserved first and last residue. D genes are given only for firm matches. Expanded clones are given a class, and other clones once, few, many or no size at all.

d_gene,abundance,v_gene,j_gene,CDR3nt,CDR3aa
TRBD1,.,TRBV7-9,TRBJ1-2,TGTGCCAGCACAGAGGGGACAGGGGGCGCCTATGGCTACACCTTC,CASTEGTGGAYGYTF
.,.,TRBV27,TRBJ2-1,TGTGCCAGCAGCTCCTCCGGTGAGCAGTTCTTC,CASSSSGEQFF
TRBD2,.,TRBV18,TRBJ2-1,TGTGCCAGCTCACCTGTTTCTAGCGGGGGGGCCGGTGAGCAGTTCTTC,CASSPVSSGGAGEQFF
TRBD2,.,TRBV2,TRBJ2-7,TGTGCCAGCAGAAAGGGACTAGCAGAGTACGAGCAGTACTTC,CASRKGLAEYEQYF
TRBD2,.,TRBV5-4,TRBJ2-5,TGTGCCAGCAGCTATCATAGCGGGAGTCGGGAGACCCAGTACTTC,CASSYHSGSRETQYF
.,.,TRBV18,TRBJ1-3,TGTGCCAGCTCCGAACAGGCAGGCTCGGGAGGAAGCACCATATATTTT,CASSEQAGSGGSTIYF
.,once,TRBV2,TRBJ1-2,TGTGCCAGCAGATCTGACACCAGCTATGGCTACACCTTC,CASRSDTSYGYTF
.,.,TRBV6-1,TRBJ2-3,TGTGCCAGCACCCCCCCCGGGAGCACAGATACGCAGTATTTT,CASTPPGSTDTQYF
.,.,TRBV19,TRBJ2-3,TGTGCCAGCACAAGGGGTTGGAGCACAGATACGCAGTATTTT,CASTRGWSTDTQYF
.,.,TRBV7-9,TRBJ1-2,TGTGCCAGCAGCTTCGCTAAAGGGGTCGGGAACTATGGCTACACCTTC,CASSFAKGVGNYGYTF
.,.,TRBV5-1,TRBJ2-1,TGCGCCAGCAGCTTTCAGCCGACAGGAGACAATGAGCAGTTCTTC,CASSFQPTGDNEQFF
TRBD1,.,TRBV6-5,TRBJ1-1,TGTGCCAGCAGTGACAGGGGTCTTCACACTGAAGCTTTCTTT,CASSDRGLHTEAFF
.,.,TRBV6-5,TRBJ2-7,TGTGCCAGCAGTCTATCTTTCTCCTACGAGCAGTACTTC,CASSLSFSYEQYF
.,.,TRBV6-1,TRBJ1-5,TGTGCCAGTGCGGGGGGGGGCAATCAGCCCCAGCATTTT,CASAGGGNQPQHF
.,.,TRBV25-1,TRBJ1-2,TGTGCCAGCAGTGAATATTTAGAGTATGGCTACACCTTC,CASSEYLEYGYTF
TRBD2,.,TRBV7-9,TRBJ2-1,TGTTCCAGCAGCTCTACCGGGACTAGCGGTCCCAGCTCCTACAATGAGCAGTTCTTC,CSSSSTGTSGPSSYNEQFF
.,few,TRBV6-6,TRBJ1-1,TGTGCCAGCAGCCCTCGAGGGGGGGTAGTAACTGAAGCTTTCTTT,CASSPRGGVVTEAFF
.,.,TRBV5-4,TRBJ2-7,TGTGCCAGCAGTTCATCCGGGACATCCTACGAGCAGTACTTC,CASSSSGTSYEQYF
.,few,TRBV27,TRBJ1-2,TGTGCCAGCAGTTCGGGACAACTCTCTGGTTATGGCTACACCTTC,CASSSGQLSGYGYTF
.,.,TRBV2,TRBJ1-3,TGTGCCAGCAGTTTCGACAGATCTGGAAACACCATATATTTT,CASSFDRSGNTIYF
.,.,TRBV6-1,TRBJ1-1,TGTGCCAGCAGTGAAGCGCTTCGGGGGAGAAACACTGAAGCTTTCTTT,CASSEALRGRNTEAFF
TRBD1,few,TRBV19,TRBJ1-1,TGTGCCAGTAATGTCTTAAGACAGGGGAAGACTGAAGCTTTCTTT,CASNVLRQGKTEAFF
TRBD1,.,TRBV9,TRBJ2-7,TGTGCCAGCAGCGCAGACAGGGGGGTGTACGAGCAGTACTTC,CASSADRGVYEQYF
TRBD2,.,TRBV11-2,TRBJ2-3,TGTGCCAGCAAAAAACTAGCGGCCCACACAGATACGCAGTATTTT,CASKKLAAHTDTQYF
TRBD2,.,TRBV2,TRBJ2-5,TGTGCCAGCAGTACCCCGGGAACTAGCGGGGGGCCAGGAGAAGAGACCCAGTACTTC,CASSTPGTSGGPGEETQYF
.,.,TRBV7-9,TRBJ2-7,TGTGCCAGCAGCGACTCAGACAGCTACGAGCAGTACTTC,CASSDSDSYEQYF
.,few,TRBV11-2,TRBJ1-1,TGTGCCAGCAGCATTTCAAACACTGAAGCTTTCTTT,CASSISNTEAFF
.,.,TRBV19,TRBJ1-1,TGTGCCAGTAGTCCCCGGACAGTCGAAGCTTTCTTT,CASSPRTVEAFF
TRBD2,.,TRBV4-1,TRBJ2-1,TGCGCCAGCAGCCAAGAGTTAGGACTAGCTCACAATGAGCAGTTCTTC,CASSQELGLAHNEQFF
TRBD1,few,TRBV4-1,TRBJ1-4,TGCGCCAGCAGCCATCTGGGCAGGGGGCGCAGAGGAAGTGAAAAACTGTTTTTT,CASSHLGRGRRGSEKLFF
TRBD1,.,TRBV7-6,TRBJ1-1,TGTGCCAGCAGCCACCAGGGGGAGAACACTGAAGCTTTCTTT,CASSHQGENTEAFF
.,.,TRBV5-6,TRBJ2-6,TGTGCCAGCAGCTTTTACAGTGCCCCTGGGGCCAACGTCCTGACTTTC,CASSFYSAPGANVLTF
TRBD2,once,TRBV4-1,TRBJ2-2,TGCGCCAGCAGCCAAGGGGGTAGCGGGTTCACCGGGGAGCTGTTTTTT,CASSQGGSGFTGELFF
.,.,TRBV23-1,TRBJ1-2,TGCGCCAGCAGTCAATCTTTCCAGGACAGCCCTTCTAACTATGGCTACACCTTC,CASSQSFQDSPSNYGYTF
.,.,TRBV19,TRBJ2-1,TGTGCCAGCACAGGGTCTGCGCAGTTCTTC,CASTGSAQFF
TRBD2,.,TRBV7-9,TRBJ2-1,TGTGCCAGCAGCATCTTAACGGGAGGCAATGAGCAGTTCTTC,CASSILTGGNEQFF
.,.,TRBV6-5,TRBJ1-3,TGTGCCAGCAGTCTGTCCGACTTCTCTGGAAACACCATATATTTT,CASSLSDFSGNTIYF
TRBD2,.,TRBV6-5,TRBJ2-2,TGTGCCTCCCGGGGGGAGGGTGGCACCGGGGAGCTGTTTTTT,CASRGEGGTGELFF
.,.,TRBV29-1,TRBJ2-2,TGCAGCGTTGAAAACCCTATGAACACCGGGGAGCTGTTTTTT,CSVENPMNTGELFF
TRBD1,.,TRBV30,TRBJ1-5,TGTGCCTGGAGTGACGGGACAGCGATCCAGCCCCAGCATTTT,CAWSDGTAIQPQHF
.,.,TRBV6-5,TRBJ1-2,TGTGCCAGCAGTGCCATGGACAGTCACTATGGCTACACCTTC,CASSAMDSHYGYTF
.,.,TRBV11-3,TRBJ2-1,TGTGCCAGCAGCTTAGGTCGGTTTTCTGAGCAGTTCTTC,CASSLGRFSEQFF
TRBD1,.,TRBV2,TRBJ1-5,TGTGCCAGCGGCGACAGGGCAAGCAATCAGCCCCAGCATTTT,CASGDRASNQPQHF
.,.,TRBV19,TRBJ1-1,TGTGCCAGTAGTAAACAGGGGAACACTGAAGCTTTCTTT,CASSKQGNTEAFF
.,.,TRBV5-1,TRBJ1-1,TGCGCCAGCAGCTTCGGACAGATGAACACTGAAGCTTTCTTT,CASSFGQMNTEAFF
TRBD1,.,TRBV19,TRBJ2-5,TGTGCCAGTAGTCTCTGGGACAGATCGGAGACCCAGTACTTC,CASSLWDRSETQYF
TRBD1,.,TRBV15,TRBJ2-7,TGTGCCACCAGCAGTGGCCCCGGGACAGGGCACTACGAGCAGTACTTC,CATSSGPGTGHYEQYF
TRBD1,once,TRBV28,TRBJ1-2,TGTGCCACGACTACAGGGGGGCTCAACTATGGCTACACCTTC,CATTTGGLNYGYTF
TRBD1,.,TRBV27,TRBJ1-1,TGTGCCTCCCGGGGGACAGGGGGTTTCACTGAAGCTTTCTTT,CASRGTGGFTEAFF
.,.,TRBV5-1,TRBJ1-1,TGCGCCAGCAGCTTGACACCCATAAACACTGAAGCTTTCTTT,CASSLTPINTEAFF
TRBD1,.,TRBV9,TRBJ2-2,TGTGCCAGCAGCGTACGGGACAGAAACACCGGGGAGCTGTTTTTT,CASSVRDRNTGELFF
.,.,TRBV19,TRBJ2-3,TGTGCCAGTAGACGTTGGGCGTCAACTAGCACAGATACGCAGTATTTT,CASRRWASTSTDTQYF
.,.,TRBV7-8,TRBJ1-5,TGTGCCAGCAGCTATGAGGGACAGCCCCAGCATTTT,CASSYEGQPQHF
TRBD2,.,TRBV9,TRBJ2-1,TGTGCCAGCAGCGTAGTCCTAGCGGGGGTGGATGAGCAGTTCTTC,CASSVVLAGVDEQFF
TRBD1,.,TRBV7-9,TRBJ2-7,TGTGCCAGCAGAGGGACAGGGGGCGATTACCTGTACTTC,CASRGTGGDYLYF
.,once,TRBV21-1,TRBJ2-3,TGTGCCACCAGGGACAGGGTTGATACGCAGTATTTT,CATRDRVDTQYF
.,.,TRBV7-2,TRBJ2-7,TGTGCCAGCATGAGCCAACGGGGTTCCTACGAGCAGTACTTC,CASMSQRGSYEQYF